The T cell receptor beta chain described here comes from a study of blood T cell repertoires in COVID-19. This CDR3 has 12 residues. V was cut by 5 bases and J by 10 bases, with 15 bases left in between. Germline CDR1 is SEHNR and CDR2 is FQNEAQ (reference sequence). The table lists this clone with a count of one. Per the original data handling: Reference gene primer amplification yielded estimated nucleated cell counts. Data came from immunoSEQ multiplex PCR; TCRdb stores just in-frame clones and leaves some out. V, J and clone size are taken as reported in that table, and D and trimming were inferred from the DNA itself. The profile covers just under 60,000 clones, with 65% to 85% appearing a single time and around 9.6% taken by the ten largest.

The chain couples TRBV7-9 to TRBJ2-7; D is perhaps TRBD2 (5 bases). Sequencing was carried out using peripheral blood. The receptor was derived from a man of 80 years or more with COVID-19, enrolled during active disease. This CDR3 reads CASSHGGPRQYF. DNA for the CDR3: TGTGCCAGCAGCCATGGAGGCCCTCGCCAGTACTTC.